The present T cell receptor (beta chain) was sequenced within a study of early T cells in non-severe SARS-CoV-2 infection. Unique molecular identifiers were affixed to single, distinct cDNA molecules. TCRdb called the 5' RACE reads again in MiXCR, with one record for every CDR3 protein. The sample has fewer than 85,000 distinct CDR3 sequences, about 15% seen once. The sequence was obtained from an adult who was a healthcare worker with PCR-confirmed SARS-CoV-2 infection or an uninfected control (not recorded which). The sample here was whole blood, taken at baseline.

CDR3 protein: CSTYGQAKVGEQYF. Here the CDR3 DNA reads TGCAGTACCTACGGACAGGCCAAGGTGGGGGAGCAGTACTTC. This sequence joins TRBV20-1 and TRBJ2-7; 7 nucleotides align to TRBD1. Looked up from germline, CDR1 is DFQATT and CDR2 is SNEGSKA (reference sequence). The CDR3 extends over 14 amino acids. J lost 7 bases, V lost 8 bases, and 17 bases had no gene match.